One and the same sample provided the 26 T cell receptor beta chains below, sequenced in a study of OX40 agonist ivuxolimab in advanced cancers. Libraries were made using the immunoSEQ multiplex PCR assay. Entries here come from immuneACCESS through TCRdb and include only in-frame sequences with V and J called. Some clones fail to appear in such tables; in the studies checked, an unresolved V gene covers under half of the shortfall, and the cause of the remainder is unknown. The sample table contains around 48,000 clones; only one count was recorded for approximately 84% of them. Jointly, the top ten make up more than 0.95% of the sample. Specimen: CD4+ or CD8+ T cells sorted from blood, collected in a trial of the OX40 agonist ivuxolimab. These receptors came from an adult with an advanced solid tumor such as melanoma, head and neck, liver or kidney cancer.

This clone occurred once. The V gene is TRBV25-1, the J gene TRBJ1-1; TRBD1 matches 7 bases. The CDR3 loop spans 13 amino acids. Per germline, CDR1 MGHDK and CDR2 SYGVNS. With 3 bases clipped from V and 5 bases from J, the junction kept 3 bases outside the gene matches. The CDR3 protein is CASSEPGGTEAFF. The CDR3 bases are TGTGCCAGCAGTGAGCCAGGGGGAACTGAAGCTTTCTTT.

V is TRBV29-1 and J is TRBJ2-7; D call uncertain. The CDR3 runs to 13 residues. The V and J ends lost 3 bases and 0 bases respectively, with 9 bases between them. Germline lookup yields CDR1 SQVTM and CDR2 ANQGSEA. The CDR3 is CSVEDGDSYEQYF. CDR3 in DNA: TGCAGCGTTGAGGACGGAGACTCCTACGAGCAGTACTTC.

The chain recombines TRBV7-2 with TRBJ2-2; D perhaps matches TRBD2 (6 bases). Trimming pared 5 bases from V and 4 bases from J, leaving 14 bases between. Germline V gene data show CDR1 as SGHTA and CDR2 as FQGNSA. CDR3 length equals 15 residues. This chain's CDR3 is CASSETRGTTGELFF. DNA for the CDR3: TGTGCCAGCAGCGAGACCCGGGGGACCACCGGGGAGCTGTTTTTT.

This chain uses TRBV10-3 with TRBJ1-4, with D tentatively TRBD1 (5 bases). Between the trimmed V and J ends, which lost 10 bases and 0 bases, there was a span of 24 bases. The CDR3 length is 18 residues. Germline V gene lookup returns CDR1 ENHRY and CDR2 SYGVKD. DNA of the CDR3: TGTGCCACCCAAGTCGGGACGGGGAAAACAGCAACTAATGAAAAACTGTTTTTT. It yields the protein CATQVGTGKTATNEKLFF.

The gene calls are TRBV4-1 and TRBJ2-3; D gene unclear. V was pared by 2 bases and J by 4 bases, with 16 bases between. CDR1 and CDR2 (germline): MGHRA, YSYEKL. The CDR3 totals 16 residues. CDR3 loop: CASSQRDWFSADTQYF. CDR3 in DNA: TGCGCCAGCAGCCAACGAGACTGGTTCTCCGCAGATACGCAGTATTTT.

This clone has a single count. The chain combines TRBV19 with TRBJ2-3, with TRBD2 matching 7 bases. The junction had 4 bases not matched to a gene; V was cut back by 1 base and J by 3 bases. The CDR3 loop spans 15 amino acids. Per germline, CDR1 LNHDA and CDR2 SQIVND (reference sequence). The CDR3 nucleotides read TGTGCCAGTAGTATAGGAGGGGAGGGGACAGATACGCAGTATTTT. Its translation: CASSIGGEGTDTQYF.

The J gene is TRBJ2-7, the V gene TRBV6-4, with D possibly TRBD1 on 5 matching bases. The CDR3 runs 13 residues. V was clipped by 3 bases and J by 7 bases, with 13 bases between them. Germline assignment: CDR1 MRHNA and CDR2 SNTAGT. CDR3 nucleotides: TGTGCCAGCAGTGAGGACACCATGGGTGAGCAGTACTTC. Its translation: CASSEDTMGEQYF.

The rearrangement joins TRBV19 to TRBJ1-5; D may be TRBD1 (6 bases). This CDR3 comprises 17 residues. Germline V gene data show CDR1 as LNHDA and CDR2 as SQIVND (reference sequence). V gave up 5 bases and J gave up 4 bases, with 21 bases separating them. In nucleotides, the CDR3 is TGTGCCAGTAGTTCAACAAGGGGGACAATAATTAATCAGCCCCAGCATTTT. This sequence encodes CASSSTRGTIINQPQHF.

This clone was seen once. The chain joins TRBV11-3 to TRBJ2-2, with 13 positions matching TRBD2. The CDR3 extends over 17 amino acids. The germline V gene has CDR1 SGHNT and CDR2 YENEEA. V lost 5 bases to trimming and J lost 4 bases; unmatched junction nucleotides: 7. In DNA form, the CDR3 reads TGTGCCAGCAGCCCCCGGACTAGCGGGAGTGGCACCGGGGAGCTGTTTTTT. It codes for CASSPRTSGSGTGELFF.

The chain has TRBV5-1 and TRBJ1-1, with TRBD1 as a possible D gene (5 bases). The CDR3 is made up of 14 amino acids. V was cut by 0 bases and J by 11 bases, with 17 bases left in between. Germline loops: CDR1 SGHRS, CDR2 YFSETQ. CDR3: CASSLGGVGQRAFF. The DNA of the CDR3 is TGCGCCAGCAGCTTGGGGGGAGTGGGGCAGCGGGCTTTCTTT.

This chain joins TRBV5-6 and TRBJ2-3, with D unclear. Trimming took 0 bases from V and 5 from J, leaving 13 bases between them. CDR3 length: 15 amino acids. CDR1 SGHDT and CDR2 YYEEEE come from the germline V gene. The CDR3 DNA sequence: TGTGCCAGCAGCTTGGGGTCCGCAATGGGAGATACGCAGTATTTT. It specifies CASSLGSAMGDTQYF.

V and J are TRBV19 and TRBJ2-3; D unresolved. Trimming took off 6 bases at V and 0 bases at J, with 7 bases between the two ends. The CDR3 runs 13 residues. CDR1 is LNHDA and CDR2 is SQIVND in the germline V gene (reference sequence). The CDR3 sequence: CASRPASTDTQYF. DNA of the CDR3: TGTGCCAGTAGACCTGCTAGCACAGATACGCAGTATTTT.

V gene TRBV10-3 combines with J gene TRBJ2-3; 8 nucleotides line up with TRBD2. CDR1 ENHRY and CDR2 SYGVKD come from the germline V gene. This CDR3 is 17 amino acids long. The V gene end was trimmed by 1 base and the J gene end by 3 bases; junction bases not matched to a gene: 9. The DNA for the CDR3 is TGTGCCATCAGTGAGTGGGCTAGCGGGCTACTAACAGATACGCAGTATTTT. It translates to CAISEWASGLLTDTQYF.

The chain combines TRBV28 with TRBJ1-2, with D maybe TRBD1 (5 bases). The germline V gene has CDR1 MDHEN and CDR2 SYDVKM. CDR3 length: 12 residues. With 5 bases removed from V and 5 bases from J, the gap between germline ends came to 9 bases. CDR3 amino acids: CASSIEGYGYTF. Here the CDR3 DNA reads TGTGCCAGCAGTATAGAGGGGTATGGCTACACCTTC.

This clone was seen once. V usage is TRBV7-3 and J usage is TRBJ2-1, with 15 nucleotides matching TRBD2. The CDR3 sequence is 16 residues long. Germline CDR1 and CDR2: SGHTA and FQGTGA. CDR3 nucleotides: TGTGCTTCCGGGACAGGGACTAGCGGGAGGCGGGGGGAGCAGTTCTTC. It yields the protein CASGTGTSGRRGEQFF.

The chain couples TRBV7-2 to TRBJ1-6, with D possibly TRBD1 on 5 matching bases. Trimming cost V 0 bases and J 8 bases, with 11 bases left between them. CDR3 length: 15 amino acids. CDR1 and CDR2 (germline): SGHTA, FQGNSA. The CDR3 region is CASSLALDSDSPLHF. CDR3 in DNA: TGTGCCAGCAGCTTAGCGCTAGACAGCGATTCACCCCTCCACTTT.

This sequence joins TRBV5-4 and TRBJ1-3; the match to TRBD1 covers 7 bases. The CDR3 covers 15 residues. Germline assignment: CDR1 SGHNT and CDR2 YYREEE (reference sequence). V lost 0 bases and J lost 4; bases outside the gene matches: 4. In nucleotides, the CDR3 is TGTGCCAGCAGCTTGGAACAGGGGAGGGGAAACACCATATATTTT. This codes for CASSLEQGRGNTIYF.

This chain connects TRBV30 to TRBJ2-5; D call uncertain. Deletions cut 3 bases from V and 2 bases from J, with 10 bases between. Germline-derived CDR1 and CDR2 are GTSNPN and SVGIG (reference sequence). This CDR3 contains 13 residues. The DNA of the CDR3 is TGTGCCTGGAGGGCAGGCCAACAAGAGACCCAGTACTTC. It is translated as CAWRAGQQETQYF.

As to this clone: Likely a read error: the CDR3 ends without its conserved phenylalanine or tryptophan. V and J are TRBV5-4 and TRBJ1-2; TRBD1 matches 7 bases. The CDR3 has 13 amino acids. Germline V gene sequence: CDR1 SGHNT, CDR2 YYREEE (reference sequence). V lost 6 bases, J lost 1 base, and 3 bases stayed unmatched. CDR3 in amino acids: CASNAGGNYGYTL. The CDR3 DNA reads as TGTGCCAGCAACGCAGGGGGTAACTATGGCTACACCCTC.

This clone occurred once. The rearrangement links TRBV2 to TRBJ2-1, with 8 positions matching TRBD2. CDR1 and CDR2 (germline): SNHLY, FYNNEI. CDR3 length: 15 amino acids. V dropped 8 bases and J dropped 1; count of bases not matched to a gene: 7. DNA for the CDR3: TGTGCCAGCGTCGCAGCGGGGGAGTCCTACAATGAGCAGTTCTTC. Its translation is CASVAAGESYNEQFF.

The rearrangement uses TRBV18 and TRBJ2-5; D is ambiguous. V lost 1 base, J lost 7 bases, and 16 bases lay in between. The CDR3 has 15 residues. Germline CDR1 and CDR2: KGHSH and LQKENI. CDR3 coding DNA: TGTGCCAGCTCACCACAGAATCCTATGAAGGGGACCCAGTACTTC. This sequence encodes CASSPQNPMKGTQYF.

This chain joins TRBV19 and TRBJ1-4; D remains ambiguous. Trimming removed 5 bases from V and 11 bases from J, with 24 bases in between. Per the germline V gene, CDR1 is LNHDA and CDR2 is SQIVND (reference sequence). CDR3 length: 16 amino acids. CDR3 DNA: TGTGCCAGTAGTCCACAAACTATAGGGCGGAGGAGCAAACTGTTTTTT. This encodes CASSPQTIGRRSKLFF.

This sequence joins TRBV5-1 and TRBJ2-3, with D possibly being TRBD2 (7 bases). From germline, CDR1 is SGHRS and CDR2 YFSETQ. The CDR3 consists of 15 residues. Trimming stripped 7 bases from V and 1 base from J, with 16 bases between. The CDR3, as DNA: TGCGCCAGCGATTTGGGGGGGCAAGGCACAGATACGCAGTATTTT. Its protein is CASDLGGQGTDTQYF.

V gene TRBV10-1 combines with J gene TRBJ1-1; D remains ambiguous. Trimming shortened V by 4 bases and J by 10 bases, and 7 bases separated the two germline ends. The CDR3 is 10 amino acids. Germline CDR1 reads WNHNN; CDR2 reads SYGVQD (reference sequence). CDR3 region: CASSVLGAFF. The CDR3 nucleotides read TGCGCCAGCAGTGTCCTTGGAGCTTTCTTT.

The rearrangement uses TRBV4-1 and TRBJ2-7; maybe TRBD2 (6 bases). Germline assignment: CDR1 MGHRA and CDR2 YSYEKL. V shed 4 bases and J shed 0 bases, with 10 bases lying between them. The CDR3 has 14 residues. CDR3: CASSRRALSYEQYF. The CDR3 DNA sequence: TGCGCCAGCAGCCGGAGGGCCCTCTCCTACGAGCAGTACTTC.

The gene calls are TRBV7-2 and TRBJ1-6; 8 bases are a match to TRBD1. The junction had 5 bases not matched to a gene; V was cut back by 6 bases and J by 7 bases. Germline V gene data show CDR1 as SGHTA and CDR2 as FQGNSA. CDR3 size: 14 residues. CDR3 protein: CASRPTGGNSPLHF. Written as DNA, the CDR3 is TGTGCCAGCAGGCCCACAGGGGGGAATTCACCCCTCCACTTT.